The present T cell receptor beta chain was sequenced within a study of response to subunit inactivated influenza vaccine. Study outcomes and limitations: The authors suggested that few new T cells are recruited per seasonal influenza vaccination.

TCRdb re-called the RT-PCR reads with MiXCR, one entry per CDR3 protein. The sample holds around 190,000 distinct CDR3 sequences, about 9% seen once. About this clonotype itself: Its antigen remains unidentified.

The J segment lost 2 bases and the V segment lost 5 bases, leaving 15 bases of the junction unmatched. CDR3 length equals 19 residues. The germline CDR1 and CDR2 sequences are DFQATT and SNEGSKA (reference sequence). This specimen was non-naive T cells sorted from PBMCs, taken on the day of vaccination. The gene calls are TRBV20-1 and TRBJ2-2; 12 bases are a match to TRBD2. The TCR sequence derives from a man aged 50 to 59 who received an inactivated influenza vaccine. The CDR3, as DNA: TGCAGTGCTCTTCCCCTCGGAACTAGCGGGGGGTTAAACACCGGGGAGCTGTTTTTT. Translation: CSALPLGTSGGLNTGELFF.